These 29 T cell receptor beta chains were all obtained from the same sample, sequenced in a study of cytomegalovirus exposure and HLA in healthy donors. 13 Jbeta primers and 60 Vbeta primers were used for the PCR. Clones were sequenced by immunoSEQ multiplex PCR, and TCRdb holds only the in-frame ones, with some missing. The sample carries some 150,000 clones, around 80% recorded once. The sequencing input was PBMCs. The receptor set was obtained from a woman between 35 and 50 years old in good health and CMV-seropositive.

The J gene is TRBJ1-1, the V gene TRBV28; unclear D gene. With 2 bases removed from V and 0 bases from J, the gap between germline ends came to 16 bases. The CDR3 is made up of 17 amino acids. Per germline, CDR1 MDHEN and CDR2 SYDVKM. CDR3 region: CASSLRGRWRMNTEAFF. The DNA of the CDR3 is TGTGCCAGCAGTTTACGCGGGAGGTGGAGGATGAACACTGAAGCTTTCTTT.

The gene calls are TRBV30 and TRBJ1-1; D remains ambiguous. Per the germline V gene, CDR1 is GTSNPN and CDR2 is SVGIG (reference sequence). This CDR3 comprises 13 residues. V shed 8 bases and J shed 4 bases, with 17 bases lying between them. The CDR3, as DNA: TGTGCCCAGCCTAGCGAAGAGGGCACTGAAGCTTTCTTT. Protein: CAQPSEEGTEAFF.

Regarding this clone: Compared with germline, one end of the junction differs, possibly owing to a read error. V usage is TRBV6-6 and J usage is TRBJ2-7, with 11 nucleotides matching TRBD2. Germline assignment: CDR1 MNHNY and CDR2 SVGAGI (reference sequence). The CDR3 length is 13 residues. CDR3 nucleotides: TGTGCCACCAGTAGCGGGAGGGCCTACGAGCAGTACTTC. Translating gives CATSSGRAYEQYF.

The rearrangement joins TRBV28 to TRBJ1-2; 7 nucleotides align to TRBD1. Germline V CDR1 and CDR2: MDHEN, SYDVKM. The CDR3 extends over 15 amino acids. Trimming at V came to 3 bases and at J to 3 bases, leaving 7 bases not matched to a gene. The CDR3 loop is CASSFRQGGYYGYTF. For the CDR3, the DNA is TGTGCCAGCAGTTTTAGACAGGGCGGGTACTATGGCTACACCTTC.

V usage is TRBV11-2 and J usage is TRBJ2-5, with 9 positions matching TRBD1. Near its end, the DNA agrees better with TRBJ2-7, so the J call may be wrong. The CDR3 runs to 16 residues. The germline V gene encodes CDR1 SGHAT and CDR2 FQNNGV. CDR3 loop: CASSLGWDRVLYEQYF. The CDR3 coding sequence is TGTGCCAGCAGCTTAGGGTGGGACAGGGTCCTCTACGAGCAGTACTTC.

The chain uses TRBV6-5 and TRBJ1-5, with 7 bases lining up with TRBD1. CDR1 and CDR2 (germline): MNHEY, SVGAGI. Losses at the gene ends were 5 bases for V and 5 bases for J; bases not matched to a gene: 6. This CDR3 comprises 14 residues. The DNA of the CDR3 is TGTGCCAGCAGTCGTACCCAGGGGGATCAGCCCCAGCATTTT. Encoded protein: CASSRTQGDQPQHF.

The chain links TRBV30 to TRBJ1-1; the D gene is possibly TRBD1 (5 bases). The CDR3 runs to 17 residues. CDR1 is GTSNPN and CDR2 is SVGIG in the germline V gene (reference sequence). Trimming took off 2 bases at V and 0 bases at J, with 19 bases between the two ends. CDR3 protein: CAWSSGRVFPMNTEAFF. The CDR3 bases are TGTGCCTGGAGTTCGGGCAGGGTCTTTCCCATGAACACTGAAGCTTTCTTT.

J is TRBJ2-5 and V is TRBV6-5; possibly TRBD2 for D (5 bases). V was trimmed by 5 bases and J by 4 bases, leaving 17 bases between them. CDR3 length: 15 residues. The germline gives CDR1 MNHEY, CDR2 SVGAGI. CDR3 DNA sequence: TGTGCCAGCAGTCGGCCCCCCGGGGTTGGAGAGACCCAGTACTTC. Translation gives CASSRPPGVGETQYF.

This chain joins TRBV19 and TRBJ2-5, with 7 bases identical to TRBD1. The DNA matches TRBJ2-7 better at its end, which makes the J call doubtful. The CDR3 extends over 13 amino acids. The germline V gene encodes CDR1 LNHDA and CDR2 SQIVND (reference sequence). CDR3: CASSPQGVHEQYF. Written as DNA, the CDR3 is TGTGCCAGTAGCCCCCAGGGGGTTCACGAGCAGTACTTC.

The chain uses TRBV4-2 and TRBJ1-5; 9 bases are a match to TRBD1. Trimming cost V 2 bases and J 9 bases; bases outside gene matches: 5. CDR1 is LGHNA, CDR2 YNFKEQ, per germline. This CDR3 spans 14 amino acids. DNA of the CDR3: TGTGCCAGCAGCCAATTACAGGGGGCGTTGCCCCAGCATTTT. It specifies CASSQLQGALPQHF.

This clone has a handful of counts. V and J are TRBV4-3 and TRBJ1-4, with D maybe TRBD1 (5 bases). Germline V gene lookup returns CDR1 LGHNA and CDR2 YSLEER. V dropped 1 base and J dropped 8 bases, with 11 bases sitting between them. The CDR3 length is 14 residues. The CDR3 DNA is TGCGCCAGCAGCCAAGGGCAGGGTCACGAAAAACTGTTTTTT. Protein: CASSQGQGHEKLFF.

This chain uses TRBV28 with TRBJ2-7; tentative D call: TRBD2 (6 bases). Germline V lookup: CDR1 MDHEN, CDR2 SYDVKM. Trimming shortened V by 6 bases and J by 2 bases, and 14 bases separated the two germline ends. The CDR3 is made up of 14 amino acids. This chain's CDR3 is CASRGGTLTYEQYF. Written as DNA, the CDR3 is TGTGCCAGCAGGGGCGGGACGTTAACCTACGAGCAGTACTTC. The variable domain in full, with the rest retrieved from reference TRBV28 and TRBJ2-7, is DVKVTQSSRYLVKRTGEKVFLECVQDMDHENMFWYRQDPGLGLRLIYFSYDVKMKEKGDIPEGYSVSREKKERFSLILESASTNQTSMYLCASRGGTLTYEQYFGPGTRLTVT.

The chain recombines TRBV6-4 with TRBJ2-6, with D tentatively TRBD1 (6 bases). The V gene lost 0 bases and the J gene lost 0 bases, with 12 bases spanning the gap. The CDR3 spans 18 residues. The germline CDR1 and CDR2 sequences are MRHNA and SNTAGT. The CDR3 region has the DNA TGTGCCAGCAGTGACTCTCCAGGGGAAATCTCTGGGGCCAACGTCCTGACTTTC. Its protein product is CASSDSPGEISGANVLTF.

V usage is TRBV7-9 and J usage is TRBJ1-1, with D possibly being TRBD1 (6 bases). This CDR3 contains 18 residues. Germline V gene sequence: CDR1 SEHNR, CDR2 FQNEAQ (reference sequence). V lost 5 bases and J 1 base, leaving 23 bases between the germline ends. Here the CDR3 reads CASSVLAQGPPWNTEAFF. The CDR3 DNA reads as TGTGCCAGCAGCGTATTAGCACAGGGCCCGCCCTGGAACACTGAAGCTTTCTTT.

This clone appeared a few times. For the CDR3, the DNA is TGTGCCAGCAGTTCTCAGGGAAACACTGAAGCTTTCTTT. This codes for CASSSQGNTEAFF. This chain links TRBV5-4 with TRBJ1-1; tentatively, D is TRBD1 (5 bases). The CDR3 covers 13 residues. CDR1 is SGHNT and CDR2 is YYREEE in the germline V gene (reference sequence). V was shortened by 5 bases and J by 2 bases, with 10 bases between the two germline ends.

This sequence joins TRBV7-9 and TRBJ2-2; D might be TRBD2 (6 bases). Trimming took 5 bases from V and 1 from J, leaving 14 bases between them. CDR1 and CDR2 from the germline V gene are SEHNR and FQNEAQ (reference sequence). The CDR3 is 16 residues long. The CDR3 loop reads CASSPVGGMNTGELFF. The CDR3 region has the DNA TGTGCCAGCAGCCCTGTGGGCGGGATGAACACCGGGGAGCTGTTTTTT. The entire variable domain, with the rest obtained from reference TRBV7-9 and TRBJ2-2, is as follows: DTGVSQNPRHKITKRGQNVTFRCDPISEHNRLYWYRQTLGQGPEFLTYFQNEAQLEKSRLLSDRFSAERPKGSFSTLEIQRTEQGDSAMYLCASSPVGGMNTGELFFGEGSRLTVL.

This clone turned up a few times. The chain has TRBV2 and TRBJ1-5; 7 bases agree with TRBD1. Trimming took 6 bases from V and 4 from J; bases not matched to a gene: 6. From germline, CDR1 is SNHLY and CDR2 FYNNEI. The CDR3 length is 14 residues. The CDR3 reads CASSDGRGNQPQHF. The CDR3 bases are TGTGCCAGCAGCGACGGCAGGGGGAATCAGCCCCAGCATTTT.

The CDR3 spells CASRYTSQWYQPQHF. In nucleotides, the CDR3 is TGTGCCAGCAGATACACGTCCCAGTGGTATCAGCCCCAGCATTTT. This rearrangement joins TRBV6-6 to TRBJ1-5; no definite D call. Per germline, CDR1 MNHNY and CDR2 SVGAGI (reference sequence). V dropped 6 bases and J dropped 5 bases, with 17 bases sitting between them. The CDR3 runs to 15 residues.

This clone was seen only once. V usage is TRBV30 and J usage is TRBJ2-2; D possibly corresponds to TRBD1 (5 bases). This CDR3 comprises 12 residues. Germline assignment: CDR1 GTSNPN and CDR2 SVGIG (reference sequence). Trimming took 2 bases from V and 6 from J, leaving 7 bases between them. CDR3 loop: CAWSSGPGELFF. The CDR3 DNA reads as TGTGCCTGGAGTTCAGGGCCCGGGGAGCTGTTTTTT.

The chain joins TRBV5-1 to TRBJ2-2, with D possibly being TRBD2 (5 bases). This CDR3 region has 14 residues. Trimming removed 7 bases at V and 3 bases at J, with 13 bases between. The V gene's germline CDR1 is SGHRS and CDR2 YFSETQ. In nucleotides, the CDR3 is TGCGCCAGCCGGACTTTTCACTACACCGGGGAGCTGTTTTTT. This codes for CASRTFHYTGELFF.

This sequence joins TRBV28 and TRBJ1-3; the match to TRBD1 covers 7 bases. Germline V lookup: CDR1 MDHEN, CDR2 SYDVKM. CDR3 length: 17 amino acids. V lost 5 bases to trimming and J lost 0 bases; unmatched junction nucleotides: 10. The CDR3 spells CASSPRDRPFSGNTIYF. The DNA of the CDR3 is TGTGCCAGCAGTCCACGGGACAGACCTTTCTCTGGAAACACCATATATTTT.

The chain combines TRBV19 with TRBJ2-3, with a tentative D call TRBD1 (6 bases). Looked up from germline, CDR1 is LNHDA and CDR2 is SQIVND (reference sequence). The V end lost 5 bases, the J end lost 1 base, and 13 bases lay between the germline ends. CDR3 length: 15 amino acids. The CDR3 DNA reads as TGTGCCAGTAGTGGTGGAGCAGGGGGCACAGATACGCAGTATTTT. Translated, it gives CASSGGAGGTDTQYF.

The chain recombines TRBV6-1 with TRBJ2-7; 8 bases match TRBD2. Germline trimming cut 4 bases from V and 0 bases from J; bases unmatched to any gene: 5. This CDR3 spans 15 amino acids. The germline V gene encodes CDR1 MNHNS and CDR2 SASEGT. The CDR3 here is CASSVGSGTSYEQYF. CDR3 bases: TGTGCCAGCAGTGTAGGTAGCGGGACCTCCTACGAGCAGTACTTC.

The J gene is TRBJ2-5, the V gene TRBV4-3; maybe TRBD2 (5 bases). The J call could be wrong; TRBJ2-7 is a better fit for the DNA end. CDR3 length: 15 amino acids. CDR1 is LGHNA, CDR2 YSLEER, per germline. DNA for the CDR3: TGCGCCAGCAGCCAAGGGGCAAACGGGAACTACGAGCAGTACTTC. As protein: CASSQGANGNYEQYF.

This clone turned up a few times. The chain combines TRBV19 with TRBJ2-5, with D possibly being TRBD2 (6 bases). The CDR3 length is 14 residues. V was clipped by 10 bases and J by 5 bases, with 20 bases between them. The germline V gene has CDR1 LNHDA and CDR2 SQIVND (reference sequence). Written as DNA, the CDR3 is TGTGCCACCCAGGATCGGGGGTTAGGGGAGACCCAGTACTTC. This gives the protein CATQDRGLGETQYF.

The chain links TRBV6-6 to TRBJ1-3; D might be TRBD1 (5 bases). V was trimmed by 8 bases and J by 0 bases, leaving 17 bases between them. Germline V gene sequence: CDR1 MNHNY, CDR2 SVGAGI (reference sequence). This CDR3 comprises 16 residues. The CDR3 DNA sequence: TGTGCCAGCCTTACTCAGGGAGGGACCTCTGGAAACACCATATATTTT. Protein sequence: CASLTQGGTSGNTIYF.

The gene calls are TRBV5-1 and TRBJ1-1; D gene unclear. Germline V lookup: CDR1 SGHRS, CDR2 YFSETQ. This CDR3 contains 14 residues. Trimming took off 3 bases at V and 3 bases at J, with 12 bases between the two ends. The CDR3 loop is CASSSAERDTEAFF. The CDR3 DNA sequence: TGCGCCAGCAGCTCAGCCGAGCGGGACACTGAAGCTTTCTTT.

V is TRBV27 and J is TRBJ1-6; D perhaps matches TRBD1 (5 bases). The germline V gene encodes CDR1 MNHEY and CDR2 SMNVEV (reference sequence). Trimming left V 6 bases short and J 1 base short, with 16 bases between. This CDR3 is built from 17 residues. The CDR3 protein is CASSSGIGGSYNSPLHF. As DNA, the CDR3 is TGTGCCAGCAGCTCAGGTATCGGGGGATCCTATAATTCACCCCTCCACTTT.

V usage is TRBV7-9 and J usage is TRBJ2-7, with D possibly being TRBD1 (5 bases). V was trimmed by 3 bases and J by 2 bases, leaving 5 bases between them. Looked up from germline, CDR1 is SEHNR and CDR2 is FQNEAQ (reference sequence). There are 12 residues in the CDR3. CDR3 in DNA: TGTGCCAGCAGCTTCAGGGCCTACGAGCAGTACTTC. Translation: CASSFRAYEQYF.